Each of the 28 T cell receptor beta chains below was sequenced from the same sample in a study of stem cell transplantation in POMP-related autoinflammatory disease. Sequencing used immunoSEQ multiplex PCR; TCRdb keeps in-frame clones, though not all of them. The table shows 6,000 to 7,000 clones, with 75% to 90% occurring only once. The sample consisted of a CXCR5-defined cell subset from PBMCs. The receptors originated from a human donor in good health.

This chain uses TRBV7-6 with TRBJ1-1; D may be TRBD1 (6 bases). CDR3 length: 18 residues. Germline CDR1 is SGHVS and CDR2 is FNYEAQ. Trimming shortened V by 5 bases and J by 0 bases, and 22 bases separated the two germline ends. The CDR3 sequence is CASSIRYRGQFMNTEAFF. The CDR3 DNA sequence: TGTGCCAGCAGCATTCGCTACCGTGGACAGTTCATGAACACTGAAGCTTTCTTT.

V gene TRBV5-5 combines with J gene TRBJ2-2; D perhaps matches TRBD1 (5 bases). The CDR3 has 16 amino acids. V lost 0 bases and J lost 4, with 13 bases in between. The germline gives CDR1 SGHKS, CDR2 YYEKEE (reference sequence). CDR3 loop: CASSLVGRVSTGELFF. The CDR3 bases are TGTGCCAGCAGCTTGGTTGGCAGGGTATCCACCGGGGAGCTGTTTTTT.

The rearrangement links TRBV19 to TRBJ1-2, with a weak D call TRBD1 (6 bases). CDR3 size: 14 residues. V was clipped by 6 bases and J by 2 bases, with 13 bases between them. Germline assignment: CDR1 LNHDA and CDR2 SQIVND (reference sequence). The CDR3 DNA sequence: TGTGCCAGTAGCTTCCTCGACAGGAACTATGGCTACACCTTC. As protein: CASSFLDRNYGYTF. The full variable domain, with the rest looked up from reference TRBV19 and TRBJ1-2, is DGGITQSPKYLFRKEGQNVTLSCEQNLNHDAMYWYRQDPGQGLRLIYYSQIVNDFQKGDIAEGYSVSREKKESFPLTVTSAQKNPTAFYLCASSFLDRNYGYTFGSGTRLTVV.

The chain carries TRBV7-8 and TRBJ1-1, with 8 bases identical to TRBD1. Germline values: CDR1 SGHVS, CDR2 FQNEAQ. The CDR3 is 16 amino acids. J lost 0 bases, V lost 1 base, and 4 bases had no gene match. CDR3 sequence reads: CASSLGTGNMNTEAFF. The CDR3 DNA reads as TGTGCCAGCAGCTTAGGGACAGGGAACATGAACACTGAAGCTTTCTTT.

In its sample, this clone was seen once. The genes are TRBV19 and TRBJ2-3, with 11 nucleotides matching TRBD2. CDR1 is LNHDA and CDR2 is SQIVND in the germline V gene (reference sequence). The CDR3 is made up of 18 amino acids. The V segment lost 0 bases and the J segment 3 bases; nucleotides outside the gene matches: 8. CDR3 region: CASSIDRTSGSGTDTQYF. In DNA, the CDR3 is TGTGCCAGTAGTATAGATCGGACTAGCGGGTCCGGGACAGATACGCAGTATTTT.

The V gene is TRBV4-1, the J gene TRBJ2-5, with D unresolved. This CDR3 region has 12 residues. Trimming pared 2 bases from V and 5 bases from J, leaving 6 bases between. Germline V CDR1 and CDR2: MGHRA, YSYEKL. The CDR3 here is CASSQIGETQYF. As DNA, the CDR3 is TGCGCCAGCAGCCAAATAGGTGAGACCCAGTACTTC.

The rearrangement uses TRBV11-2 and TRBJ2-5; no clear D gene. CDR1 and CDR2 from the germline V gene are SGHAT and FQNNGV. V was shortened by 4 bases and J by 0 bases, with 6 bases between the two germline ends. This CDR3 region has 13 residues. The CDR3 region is CASSSQNQETQYF. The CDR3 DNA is TGTGCCAGCAGCTCGCAAAACCAAGAGACCCAGTACTTC.

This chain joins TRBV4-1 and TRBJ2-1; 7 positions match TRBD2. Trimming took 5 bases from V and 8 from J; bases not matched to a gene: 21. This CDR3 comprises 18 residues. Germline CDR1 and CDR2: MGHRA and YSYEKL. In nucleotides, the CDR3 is TGCGCCAGCAGCTTGGGGCGGGGGACCCCCTCTGGGGTCTATGAGCAGTTCTTC. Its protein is CASSLGRGTPSGVYEQFF.

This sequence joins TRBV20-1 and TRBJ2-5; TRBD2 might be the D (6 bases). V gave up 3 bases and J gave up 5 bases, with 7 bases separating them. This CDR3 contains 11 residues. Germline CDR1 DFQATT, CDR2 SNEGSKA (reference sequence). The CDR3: CSASGGETQYF. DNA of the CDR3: TGCAGTGCTAGCGGGGGTGAGACCCAGTACTTC.

Here the CDR3 reads CASSSGLAGSYEQYF. The CDR3 DNA sequence: TGTGCCAGCAGCTCCGGACTAGCGGGGTCCTACGAGCAGTACTTC. J is TRBJ2-7 and V is TRBV5-4, with TRBD2 matching 12 bases. The V gene end was trimmed by 3 bases and the J gene end by 1 base; junction bases not matched to a gene: 2. The germline gives CDR1 SGHNT, CDR2 YYREEE (reference sequence). The CDR3 is 15 residues long.

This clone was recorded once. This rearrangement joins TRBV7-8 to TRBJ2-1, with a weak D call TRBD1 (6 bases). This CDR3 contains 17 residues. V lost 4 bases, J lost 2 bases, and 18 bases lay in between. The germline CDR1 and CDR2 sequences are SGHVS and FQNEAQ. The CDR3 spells CASSSPARGFAYNEQFF. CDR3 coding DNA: TGTGCCAGCAGCTCCCCCGCGAGGGGGTTCGCCTACAATGAGCAGTTCTTC. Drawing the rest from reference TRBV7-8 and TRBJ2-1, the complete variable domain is GAGVSQSPRYKVAKRGQDVALRCDPISGHVSLFWYQQALGQGPEFLTYFQNEAQLDKSGLPSDRFFAERPEGSVSTLKIQRTQQEDSAVYLCASSSPARGFAYNEQFFGPGTRLTVL.

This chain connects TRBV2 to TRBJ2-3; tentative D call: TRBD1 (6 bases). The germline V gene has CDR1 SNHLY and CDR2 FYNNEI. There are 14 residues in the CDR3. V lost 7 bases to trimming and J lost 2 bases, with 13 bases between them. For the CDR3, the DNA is TGTGCCAGCACCCTACAGGGAATCACAGATACGCAGTATTTT. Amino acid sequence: CASTLQGITDTQYF.

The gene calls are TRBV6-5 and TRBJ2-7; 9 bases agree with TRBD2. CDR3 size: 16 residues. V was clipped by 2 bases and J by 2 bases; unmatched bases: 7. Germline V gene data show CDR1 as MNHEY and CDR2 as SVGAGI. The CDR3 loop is CASSYGLAGKTYEQYF. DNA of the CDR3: TGTGCCAGCAGTTACGGGCTAGCGGGGAAAACCTACGAGCAGTACTTC.

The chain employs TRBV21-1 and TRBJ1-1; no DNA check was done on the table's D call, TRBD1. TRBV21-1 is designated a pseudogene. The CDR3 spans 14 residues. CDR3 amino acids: CASSSGQRNTEAFF. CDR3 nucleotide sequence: TGTGCCAGCAGCAGCGGACAGAGAAACACTGAAGCTTTCTTT.

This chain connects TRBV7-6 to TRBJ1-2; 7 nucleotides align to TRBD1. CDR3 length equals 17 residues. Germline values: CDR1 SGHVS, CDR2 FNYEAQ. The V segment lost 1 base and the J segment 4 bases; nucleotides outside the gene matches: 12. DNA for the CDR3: TGTGCCAGCAGCTTAGGGGTATCGAGGGGGCAGACCTATGGCTACACCTTC. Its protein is CASSLGVSRGQTYGYTF.

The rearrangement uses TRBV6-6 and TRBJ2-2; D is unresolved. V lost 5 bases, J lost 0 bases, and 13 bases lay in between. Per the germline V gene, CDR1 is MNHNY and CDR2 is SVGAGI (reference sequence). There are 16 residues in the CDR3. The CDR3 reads CASSTTVPTNTGELFF. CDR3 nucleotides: TGTGCCAGCAGTACGACGGTTCCTACGAACACCGGGGAGCTGTTTTTT.

The CDR3: CASSEGGRRLNTEAFF. CDR3 sequence (DNA): TGTGCCAGCAGTGAAGGTGGACGGCGGTTGAACACTGAAGCTTTCTTT. The chain is built from TRBV2 and TRBJ1-1; D is unclear. This CDR3 is 16 amino acids long. V was cut by 1 base and J by 0 bases, with 12 bases left in between. Germline V lookup: CDR1 SNHLY, CDR2 FYNNEI.

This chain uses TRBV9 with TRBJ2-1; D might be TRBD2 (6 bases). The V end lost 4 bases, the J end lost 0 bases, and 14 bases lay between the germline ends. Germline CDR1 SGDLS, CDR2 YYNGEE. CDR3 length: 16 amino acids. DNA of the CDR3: TGTGCCAGCAGCCCAACTAGCTACCCCTCCTACAATGAGCAGTTCTTC. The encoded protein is CASSPTSYPSYNEQFF.

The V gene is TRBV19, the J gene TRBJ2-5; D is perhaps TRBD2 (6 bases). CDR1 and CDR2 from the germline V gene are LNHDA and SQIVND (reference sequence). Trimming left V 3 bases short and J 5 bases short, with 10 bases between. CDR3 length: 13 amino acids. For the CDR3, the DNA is TGTGCCAGTAGTATCGGGGCGGGGGAGACCCAGTACTTC. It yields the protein CASSIGAGETQYF. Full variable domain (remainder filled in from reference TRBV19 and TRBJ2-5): DGGITQSPKYLFRKEGQNVTLSCEQNLNHDAMYWYRQDPGQGLRLIYYSQIVNDFQKGDIAEGYSVSREKKESFPLTVTSAQKNPTAFYLCASSIGAGETQYFGPGTRLLVL.

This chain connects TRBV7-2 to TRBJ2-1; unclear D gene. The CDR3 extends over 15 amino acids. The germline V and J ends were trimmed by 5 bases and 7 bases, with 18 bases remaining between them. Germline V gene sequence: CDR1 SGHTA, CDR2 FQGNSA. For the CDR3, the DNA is TGTGCCAGCAGCCGTAGGTCTGGGGTTTTAAATGAGCAGTTCTTC. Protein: CASSRRSGVLNEQFF.

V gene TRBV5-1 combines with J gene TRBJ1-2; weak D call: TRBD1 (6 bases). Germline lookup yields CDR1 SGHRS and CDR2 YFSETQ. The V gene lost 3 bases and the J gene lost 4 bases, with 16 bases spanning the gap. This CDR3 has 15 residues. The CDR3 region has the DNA TGCGCCAGCAGCTCGTCGACAGGCGGCGGCTATGGCTACACCTTC. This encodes CASSSSTGGGYGYTF.

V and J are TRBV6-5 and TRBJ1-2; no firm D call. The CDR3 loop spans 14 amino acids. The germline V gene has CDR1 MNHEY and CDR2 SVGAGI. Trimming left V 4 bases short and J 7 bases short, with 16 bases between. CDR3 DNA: TGTGCCAGCAGTTCTATCCCTGGTTTCCCTGGCTACACCTTC. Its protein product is CASSSIPGFPGYTF.

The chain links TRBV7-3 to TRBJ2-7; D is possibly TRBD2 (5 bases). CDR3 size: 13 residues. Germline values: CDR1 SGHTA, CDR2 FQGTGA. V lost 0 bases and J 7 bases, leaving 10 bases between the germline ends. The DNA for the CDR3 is TGTGCCAGCAGCTTAACCGGACTTGGGGAGCAGTACTTC. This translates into CASSLTGLGEQYF. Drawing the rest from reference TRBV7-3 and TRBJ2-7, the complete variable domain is GAGVSQTPSNKVTEKGKYVELRCDPISGHTALYWYRQSLGQGPEFLIYFQGTGAADDSGLPNDRFFAVRPEGSVSTLKIQRTERGDSAVYLCASSLTGLGEQYFGPGTRLTVT.

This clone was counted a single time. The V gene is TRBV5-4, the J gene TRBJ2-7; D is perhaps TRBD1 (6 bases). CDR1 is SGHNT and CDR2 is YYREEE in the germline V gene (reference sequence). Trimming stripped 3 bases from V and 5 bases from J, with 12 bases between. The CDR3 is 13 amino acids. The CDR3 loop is CASSSIQGNEQYF. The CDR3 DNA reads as TGTGCCAGCAGCTCAATACAGGGTAACGAGCAGTACTTC.

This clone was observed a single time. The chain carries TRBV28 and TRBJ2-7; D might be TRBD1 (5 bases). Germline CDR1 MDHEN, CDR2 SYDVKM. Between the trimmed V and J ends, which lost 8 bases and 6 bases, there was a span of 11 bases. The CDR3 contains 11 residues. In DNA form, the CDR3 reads TGTGCCAGCGCCTACCAGGGCGAGCAGTACTTC. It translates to CASAYQGEQYF.

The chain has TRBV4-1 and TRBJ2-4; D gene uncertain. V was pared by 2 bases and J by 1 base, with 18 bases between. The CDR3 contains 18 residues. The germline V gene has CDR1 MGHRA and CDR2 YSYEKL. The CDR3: CASSQPLKTSEAKNIQYF. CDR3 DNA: TGCGCCAGCAGCCAACCACTAAAGACCTCGGAGGCCAAAAACATTCAGTACTTC.

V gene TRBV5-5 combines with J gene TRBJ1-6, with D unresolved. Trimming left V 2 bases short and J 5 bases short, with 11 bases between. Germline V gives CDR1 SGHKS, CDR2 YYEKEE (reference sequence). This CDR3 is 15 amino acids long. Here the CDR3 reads CASSFRGLNNSPLHF. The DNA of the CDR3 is TGTGCCAGCAGCTTTCGAGGACTAAATAATTCACCCCTCCACTTT.

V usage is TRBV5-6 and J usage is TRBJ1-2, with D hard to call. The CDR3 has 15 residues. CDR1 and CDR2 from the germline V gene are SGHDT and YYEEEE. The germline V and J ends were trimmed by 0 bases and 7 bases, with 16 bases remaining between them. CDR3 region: CASSLGYGGGSGYTF. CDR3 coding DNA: TGTGCCAGCAGCTTGGGTTACGGTGGAGGATCTGGCTACACCTTC.